Shown below are 4 T cell receptor beta chains from a single sample sequenced in a study of vaccination and CD4 T cells after COVID-19. Treatment given: roughly ten-day PBMC culture with coronavirus spike peptide pools or control peptides (ViraFEST assay). Antigen specificity for these receptors is unknown. Cultured CD4+ T-cell DNA underwent Oncomine TCR Beta short-read sequencing. TCRdb analysed the PCR reads with MiXCR anew, one entry per CDR3 protein. The sample records tens of thousands of distinct CDR3 sequences, around 50% being singletons. This specimen was CD4+ T cells from blood, cultured in vitro, taken before SARS-CoV-2 vaccination. These receptors were collected from a human donor who received a COVID-19 vaccine.

Comments on this clonotype: One end of the junction varies from germline; a read error may be responsible. V usage is TRBV30 and J usage is TRBJ2-3; D ambiguous. CDR1 and CDR2 from the germline V gene are GTSNPN and SVGIG (reference sequence). CDR3 size: 15 residues. CDR3 amino acids: CARSVLPLGVDTQYF. The CDR3 region has the DNA TGTGCCCGGAGTGTACTGCCTCTTGGGGTGGATACGCAGTATTTT.

This clonotype has only a few counts. This chain links TRBV6-2 or TRBV6-3 with TRBJ2-2; 8 bases align to TRBD2. Germline V gene lookup returns CDR1 MNHEY and CDR2 SVGEGT. The V and J ends lost 6 bases and 0 bases, in that order; junction bases with no gene match: 3. This CDR3 is 15 amino acids long. The CDR3 is CASSERGSNTGELFF. The CDR3 region has the DNA TGTGCCAGCAGCGAGCGGGGGTCGAACACCGGGGAGCTGTTTTTT.

The V and J genes are TRBV20-1 and TRBJ2-5; a weak D match, TRBD2 (7 bases). V gave up 2 bases and J gave up 5 bases, with 12 bases separating them. In germline, CDR1 is DFQATT, CDR2 SNEGSKA (reference sequence). The CDR3 has 13 amino acids. The CDR3 DNA reads TGCAGTGCTAGAATGGGGGGGGCCGAGACCCAGTACTTC. Residues: CSARMGGAETQYF.

In DNA, the CDR3 is TGTGCCAGCAGGCAAGACAGGGACCAAGAGACCCAGTACTTC. This codes for CASRQDRDQETQYF. V is TRBV2 and J is TRBJ2-5, with TRBD1 identical over 7 bases. Per the germline V gene, CDR1 is SNHLY and CDR2 is FYNNEI. Trimming took 6 bases from V and 0 from J; bases not matched to a gene: 4. The CDR3 consists of 14 residues.